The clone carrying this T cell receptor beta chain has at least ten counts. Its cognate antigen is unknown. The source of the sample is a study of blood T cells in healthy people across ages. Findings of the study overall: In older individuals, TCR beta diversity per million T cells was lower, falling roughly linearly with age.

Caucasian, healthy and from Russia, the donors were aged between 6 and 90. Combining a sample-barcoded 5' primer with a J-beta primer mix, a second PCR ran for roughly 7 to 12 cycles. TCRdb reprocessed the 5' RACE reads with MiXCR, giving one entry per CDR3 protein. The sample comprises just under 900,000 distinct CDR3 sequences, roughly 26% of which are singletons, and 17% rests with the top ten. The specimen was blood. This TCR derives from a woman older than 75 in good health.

The CDR3 DNA is TGCAGTGCTAGAGTGACCTCAGGCGGGGAGCTGTTTTTT. It is translated as CSARVTSGGELFF. The V call is TRBV20-1, the J call TRBJ2-2, with no clear D. The V gene's germline CDR1 is DFQATT and CDR2 SNEGSKA (reference sequence). Trimming left V 1 base short and J 7 bases short, with 10 bases between. CDR3 size: 13 residues.